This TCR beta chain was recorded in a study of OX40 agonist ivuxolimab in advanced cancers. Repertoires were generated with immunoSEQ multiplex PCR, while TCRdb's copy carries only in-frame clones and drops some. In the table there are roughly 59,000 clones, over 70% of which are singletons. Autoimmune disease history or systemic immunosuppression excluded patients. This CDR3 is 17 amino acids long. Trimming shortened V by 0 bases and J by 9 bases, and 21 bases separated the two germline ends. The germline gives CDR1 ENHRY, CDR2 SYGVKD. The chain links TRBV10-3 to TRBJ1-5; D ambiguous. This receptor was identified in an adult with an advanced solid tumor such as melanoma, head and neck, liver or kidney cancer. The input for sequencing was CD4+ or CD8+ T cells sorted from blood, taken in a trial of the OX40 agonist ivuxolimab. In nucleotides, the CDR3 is TGTGCCATCAGTGAGTCGGGAGGCGGACTGGAACGTCGGCCCCAGCATTTT. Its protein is CAISESGGGLERRPQHF.